This T cell receptor beta chain was identified during a study of T cell repertoires in cytomegalovirus infection. Study background: A matching HLA type, together with CMV infection, was signaled by public TCR beta signatures. Study results and limitations: Summed frequency of shared TCR beta families picked out CMV carriers who also had the relevant HLA. It was HLA-C-restricted CMV-specific TCR beta clonotypes that dominated the response ex vivo.

A single record per CDR3 protein comes from TCRdb applying MiXCR to the reads. The sample carries hundreds of thousands of distinct CDR3 sequences, roughly 30% recorded once. CDR3 size: 16 residues. Germline CDR1 reads KGHSH; CDR2 reads LQKENI. V shed 1 base, J shed 2 bases, and the junction held 7 bases outside the gene matches. The table lists this clonotype with a few counts. Its antigen is currently unknown. This sequence originates from a human donor in good health (CMV status not recorded). Some clones in this sample may be carry-over from other donors' samples. This chain joins TRBV18 and TRBJ2-5; 7 bases are shared with TRBD1. The specimen sequenced was PBMCs. The CDR3 region is CASSPLSATGQETQYF. The CDR3 DNA reads TGTGCCAGCTCACCACTGTCAGCGACAGGGCAAGAGACCCAGTACTTC.